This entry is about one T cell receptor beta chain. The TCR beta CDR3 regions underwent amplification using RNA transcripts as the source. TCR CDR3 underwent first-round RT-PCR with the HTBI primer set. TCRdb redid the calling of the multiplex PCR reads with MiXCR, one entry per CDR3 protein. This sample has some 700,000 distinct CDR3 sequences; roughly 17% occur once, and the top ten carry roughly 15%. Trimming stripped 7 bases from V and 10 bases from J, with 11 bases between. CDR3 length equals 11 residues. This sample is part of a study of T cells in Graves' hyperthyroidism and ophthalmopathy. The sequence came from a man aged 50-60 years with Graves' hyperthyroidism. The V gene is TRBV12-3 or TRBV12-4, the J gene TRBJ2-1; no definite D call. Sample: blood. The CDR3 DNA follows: TGTGCCAGCACCCAAGGGTTAGAGCAGTTCTTC. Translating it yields CASTQGLEQFF.